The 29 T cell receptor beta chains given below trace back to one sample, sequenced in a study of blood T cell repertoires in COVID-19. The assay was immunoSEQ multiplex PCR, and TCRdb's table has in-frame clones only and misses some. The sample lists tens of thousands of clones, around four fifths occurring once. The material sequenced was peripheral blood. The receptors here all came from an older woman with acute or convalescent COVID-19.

The chain's CDR3 is CATSSRQGRGQPQHF. The CDR3 DNA is TGTGCCACCAGCAGCCGACAGGGTAGAGGTCAGCCCCAGCATTTT. The V call is TRBV15, the J call TRBJ1-5; 7 bases line up with TRBD1. Trimming took 3 bases from V and 6 from J; bases not matched to a gene: 8. This CDR3 is built from 15 residues. Germline V gene lookup returns CDR1 LNHNV and CDR2 YYDKDF (reference sequence). Full variable domain (missing parts from reference TRBV15 and TRBJ1-5): DAMVIQNPRYQVTQFGKPVTLSCSQTLNHNVMYWYQQKSSQAPKLLFHYYDKDFNNEADTPDNFQSRRPNTSFCFLDIRSPGLGDTAMYLCATSSRQGRGQPQHFGDGTRLSIL.

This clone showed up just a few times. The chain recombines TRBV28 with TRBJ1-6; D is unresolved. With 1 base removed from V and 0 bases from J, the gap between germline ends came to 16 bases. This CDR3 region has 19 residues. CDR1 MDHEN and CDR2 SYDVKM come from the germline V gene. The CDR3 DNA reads TGTGCCAGCAGTTTATCCCCAAGGTCAAGGAGCTCCTATAATTCACCCCTCCACTTT. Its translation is CASSLSPRSRSSYNSPLHF.

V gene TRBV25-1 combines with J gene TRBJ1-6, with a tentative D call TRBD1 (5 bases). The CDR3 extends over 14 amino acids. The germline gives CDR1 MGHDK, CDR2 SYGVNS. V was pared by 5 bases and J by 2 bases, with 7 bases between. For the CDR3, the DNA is TGTGCCAGCAGTTACAGGACCTATAATTCACCCCTCCACTTT. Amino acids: CASSYRTYNSPLHF.

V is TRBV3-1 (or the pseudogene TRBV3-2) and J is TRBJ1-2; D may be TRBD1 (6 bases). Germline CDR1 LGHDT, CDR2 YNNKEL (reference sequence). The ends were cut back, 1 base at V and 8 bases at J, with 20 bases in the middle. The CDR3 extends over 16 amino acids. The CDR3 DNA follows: TGTGCCAGCAGCCAAGTTATGGATGGACAGTCTGGCGGCTACACCTTC. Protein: CASSQVMDGQSGGYTF.

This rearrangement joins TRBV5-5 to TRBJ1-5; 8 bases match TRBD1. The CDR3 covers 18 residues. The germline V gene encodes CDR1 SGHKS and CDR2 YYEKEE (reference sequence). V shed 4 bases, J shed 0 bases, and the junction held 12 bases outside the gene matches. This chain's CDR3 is CASSETGVASYSNQPQHF. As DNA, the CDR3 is TGTGCCAGCAGCGAGACAGGGGTCGCCTCTTATAGCAATCAGCCCCAGCATTTT.

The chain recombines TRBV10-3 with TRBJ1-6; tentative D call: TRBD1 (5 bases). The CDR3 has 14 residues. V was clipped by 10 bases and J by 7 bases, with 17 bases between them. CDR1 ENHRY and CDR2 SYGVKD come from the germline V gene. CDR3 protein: CATRSDSSNSPLHF. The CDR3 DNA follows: TGTGCCACTCGTTCCGACAGTTCAAATTCACCCCTCCACTTT.

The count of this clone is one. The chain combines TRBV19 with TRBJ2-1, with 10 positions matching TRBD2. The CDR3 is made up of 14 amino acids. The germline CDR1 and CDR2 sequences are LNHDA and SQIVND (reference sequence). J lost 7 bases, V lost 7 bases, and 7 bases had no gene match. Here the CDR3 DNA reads TGTGCCAGTACCTTAGCGGGGGGCCATAATGAGCAGTTCTTC. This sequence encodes CASTLAGGHNEQFF. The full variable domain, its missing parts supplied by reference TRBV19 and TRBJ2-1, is DGGITQSPKYLFRKEGQNVTLSCEQNLNHDAMYWYRQDPGQGLRLIYYSQIVNDFQKGDIAEGYSVSREKKESFPLTVTSAQKNPTAFYLCASTLAGGHNEQFFGPGTRLTVL.

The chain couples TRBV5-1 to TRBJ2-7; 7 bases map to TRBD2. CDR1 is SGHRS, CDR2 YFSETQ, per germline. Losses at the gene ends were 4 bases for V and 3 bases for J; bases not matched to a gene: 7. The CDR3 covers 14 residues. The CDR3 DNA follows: TGCGCCAGCAGCCCCTGGGGCGGGAGCTACGAGCAGTACTTC. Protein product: CASSPWGGSYEQYF.

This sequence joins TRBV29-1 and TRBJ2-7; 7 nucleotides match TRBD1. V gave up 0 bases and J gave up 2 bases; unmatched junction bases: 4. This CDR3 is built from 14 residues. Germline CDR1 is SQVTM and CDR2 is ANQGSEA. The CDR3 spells CSVEEWDSPYEQYF. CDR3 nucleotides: TGCAGCGTTGAAGAGTGGGACAGCCCCTACGAGCAGTACTTC.

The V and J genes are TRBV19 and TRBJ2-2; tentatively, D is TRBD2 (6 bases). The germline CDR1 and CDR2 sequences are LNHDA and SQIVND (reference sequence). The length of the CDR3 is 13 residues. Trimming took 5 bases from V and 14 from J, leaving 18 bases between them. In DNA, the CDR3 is TGTGCCAGTAGTCCTCAATCCTGGGGGGTCCTGTTTTTT. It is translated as CASSPQSWGVLFF.

DNA of the CDR3: TGTGCCAGCAGCCCTGGACTAGCGGGACTACTCTCCTACGAGCAGTACTTC. Its translation is CASSPGLAGLLSYEQYF. This chain joins TRBV7-2 and TRBJ2-7, with 12 bases aligning to TRBD2. Germline CDR1 is SGHTA and CDR2 is FQGNSA. The V and J ends lost 5 bases and 0 bases, in that order; junction bases with no gene match: 8. The CDR3 covers 17 residues.

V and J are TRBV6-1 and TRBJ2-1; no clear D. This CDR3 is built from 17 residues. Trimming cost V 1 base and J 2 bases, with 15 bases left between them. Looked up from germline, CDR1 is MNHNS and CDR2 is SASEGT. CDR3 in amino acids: CASSEGTVFSPYNEQFF. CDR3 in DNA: TGTGCCAGCAGTGAAGGCACGGTCTTTTCCCCCTACAATGAGCAGTTCTTC.

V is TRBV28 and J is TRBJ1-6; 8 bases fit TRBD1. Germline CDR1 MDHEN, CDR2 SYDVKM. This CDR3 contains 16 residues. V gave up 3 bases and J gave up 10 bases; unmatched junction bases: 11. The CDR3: CASSFSLGQGGSPLHF. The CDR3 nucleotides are TGTGCCAGCAGTTTTAGTTTAGGACAGGGTGGCTCACCCCTCCACTTT.

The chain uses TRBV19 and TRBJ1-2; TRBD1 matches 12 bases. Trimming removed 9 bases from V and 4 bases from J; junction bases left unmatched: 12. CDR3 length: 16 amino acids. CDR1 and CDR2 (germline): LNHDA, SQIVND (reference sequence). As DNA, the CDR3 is TGTGCCAGAAAGACCGGGACAGGGGGCGCCGGCTATGGCTACACCTTC. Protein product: CARKTGTGGAGYGYTF. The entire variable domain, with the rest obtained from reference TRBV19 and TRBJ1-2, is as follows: DGGITQSPKYLFRKEGQNVTLSCEQNLNHDAMYWYRQDPGQGLRLIYYSQIVNDFQKGDIAEGYSVSREKKESFPLTVTSAQKNPTAFYLCARKTGTGGAGYGYTFGSGTRLTVV.

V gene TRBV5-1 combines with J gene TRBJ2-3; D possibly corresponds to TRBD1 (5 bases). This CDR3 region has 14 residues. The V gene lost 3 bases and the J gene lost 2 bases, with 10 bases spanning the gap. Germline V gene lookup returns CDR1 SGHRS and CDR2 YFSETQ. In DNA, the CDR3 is TGCGCCAGCAGCTCACAGGATACCACAGATACGCAGTATTTT. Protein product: CASSSQDTTDTQYF.

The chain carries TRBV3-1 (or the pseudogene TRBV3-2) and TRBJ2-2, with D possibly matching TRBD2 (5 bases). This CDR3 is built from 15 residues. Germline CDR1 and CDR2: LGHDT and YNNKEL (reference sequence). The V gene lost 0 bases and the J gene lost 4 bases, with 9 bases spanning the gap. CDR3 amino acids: CASSQDIAPTGELFF. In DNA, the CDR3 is TGTGCCAGCAGCCAAGATATAGCGCCCACCGGGGAGCTGTTTTTT.

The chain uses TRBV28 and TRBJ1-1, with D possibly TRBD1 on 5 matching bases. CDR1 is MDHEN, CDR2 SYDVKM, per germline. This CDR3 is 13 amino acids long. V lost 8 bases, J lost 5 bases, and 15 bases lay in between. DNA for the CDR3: TGTGCCAGCGGGGCGGGGGTTGGAACTGAAGCTTTCTTT. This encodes CASGAGVGTEAFF.

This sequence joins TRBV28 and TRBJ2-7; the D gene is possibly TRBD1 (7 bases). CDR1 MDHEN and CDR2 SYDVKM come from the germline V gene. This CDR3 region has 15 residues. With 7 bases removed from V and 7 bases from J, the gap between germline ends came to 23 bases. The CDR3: CASTVTGAGTWEQYF. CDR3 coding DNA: TGTGCCAGCACCGTAACAGGGGCGGGGACATGGGAGCAGTACTTC.

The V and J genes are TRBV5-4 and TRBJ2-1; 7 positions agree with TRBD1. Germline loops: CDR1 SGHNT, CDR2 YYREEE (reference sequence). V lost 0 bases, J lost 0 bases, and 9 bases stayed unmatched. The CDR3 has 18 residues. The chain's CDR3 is CASSLGPGQKNSYNEQFF. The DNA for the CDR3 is TGTGCCAGCAGCTTGGGGCCGGGACAGAAAAACTCCTACAATGAGCAGTTCTTC. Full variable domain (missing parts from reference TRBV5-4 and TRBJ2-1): ETGVTQSPTHLIKTRGQQVTLRCSSQSGHNTVSWYQQALGQGPQFIFQYYREEENGRGNFPPRFSGLQFPNYSSELNVNALELDDSALYLCASSLGPGQKNSYNEQFFGPGTRLTVL.

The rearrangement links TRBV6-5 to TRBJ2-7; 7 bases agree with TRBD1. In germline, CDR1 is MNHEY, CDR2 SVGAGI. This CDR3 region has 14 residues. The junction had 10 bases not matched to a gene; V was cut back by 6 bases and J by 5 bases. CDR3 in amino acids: CASSGRGSSHEQYF. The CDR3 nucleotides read TGTGCCAGCAGCGGCAGGGGGTCTTCCCACGAGCAGTACTTC.

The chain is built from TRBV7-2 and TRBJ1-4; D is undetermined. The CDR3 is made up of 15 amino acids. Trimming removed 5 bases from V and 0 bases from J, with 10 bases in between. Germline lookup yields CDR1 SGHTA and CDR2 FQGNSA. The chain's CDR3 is CASSLHGATNEKLFF. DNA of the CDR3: TGTGCCAGCAGCCTCCACGGGGCAACTAATGAAAAACTGTTTTTT.

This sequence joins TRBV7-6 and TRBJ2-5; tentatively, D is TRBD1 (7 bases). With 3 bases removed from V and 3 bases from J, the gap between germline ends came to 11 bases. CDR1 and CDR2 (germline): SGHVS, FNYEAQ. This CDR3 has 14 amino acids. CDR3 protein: CASSFRGEEETQYF. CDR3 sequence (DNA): TGTGCCAGCAGCTTCAGGGGGGAAGAAGAGACCCAGTACTTC.

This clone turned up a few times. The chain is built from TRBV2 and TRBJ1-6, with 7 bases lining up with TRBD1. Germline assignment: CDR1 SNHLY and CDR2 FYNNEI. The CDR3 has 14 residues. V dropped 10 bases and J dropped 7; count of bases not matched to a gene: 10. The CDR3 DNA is TGTGCCAACAAAGGGGGGACAGCAAATTCACCCCTCCACTTT. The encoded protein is CANKGGTANSPLHF.

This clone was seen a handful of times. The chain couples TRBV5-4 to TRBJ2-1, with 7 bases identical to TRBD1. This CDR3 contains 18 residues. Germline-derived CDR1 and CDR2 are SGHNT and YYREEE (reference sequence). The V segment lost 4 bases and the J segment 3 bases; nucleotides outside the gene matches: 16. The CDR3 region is CASSAAGGTTRDYNEQFF. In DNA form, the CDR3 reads TGTGCCAGCAGCGCCGCAGGGGGTACGACGAGGGACTACAATGAGCAGTTCTTC.

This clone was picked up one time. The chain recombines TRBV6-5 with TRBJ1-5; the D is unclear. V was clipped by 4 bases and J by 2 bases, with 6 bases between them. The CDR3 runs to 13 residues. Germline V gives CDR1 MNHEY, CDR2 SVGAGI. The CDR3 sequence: CASSWGGNQPQHF. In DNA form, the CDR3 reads TGTGCCAGCAGTTGGGGAGGCAATCAGCCCCAGCATTTT.

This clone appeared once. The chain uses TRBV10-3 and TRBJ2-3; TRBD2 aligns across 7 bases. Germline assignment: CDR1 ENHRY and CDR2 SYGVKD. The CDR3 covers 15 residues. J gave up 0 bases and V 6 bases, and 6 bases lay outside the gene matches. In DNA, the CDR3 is TGTGCCATCAGCCCAGCTAGCGGTAGCACAGATACGCAGTATTTT. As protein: CAISPASGSTDTQYF.

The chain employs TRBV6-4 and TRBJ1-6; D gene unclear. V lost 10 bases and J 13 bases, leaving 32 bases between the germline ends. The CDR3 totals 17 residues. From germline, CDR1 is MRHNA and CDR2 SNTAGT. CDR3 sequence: CATRDYHTYRVPAPLHF. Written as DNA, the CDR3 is TGTGCCACTCGGGATTATCACACCTATCGGGTGCCTGCGCCCCTCCACTTT.

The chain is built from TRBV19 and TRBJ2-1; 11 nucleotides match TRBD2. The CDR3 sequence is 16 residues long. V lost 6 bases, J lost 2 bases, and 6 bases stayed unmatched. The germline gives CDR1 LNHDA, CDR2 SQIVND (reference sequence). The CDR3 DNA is TGTGCCAGTAGAAAACTAGCGGGAGCCCCCTACAATGAGCAGTTCTTC. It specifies CASRKLAGAPYNEQFF. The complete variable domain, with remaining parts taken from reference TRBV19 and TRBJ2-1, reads DGGITQSPKYLFRKEGQNVTLSCEQNLNHDAMYWYRQDPGQGLRLIYYSQIVNDFQKGDIAEGYSVSREKKESFPLTVTSAQKNPTAFYLCASRKLAGAPYNEQFFGPGTRLTVL.

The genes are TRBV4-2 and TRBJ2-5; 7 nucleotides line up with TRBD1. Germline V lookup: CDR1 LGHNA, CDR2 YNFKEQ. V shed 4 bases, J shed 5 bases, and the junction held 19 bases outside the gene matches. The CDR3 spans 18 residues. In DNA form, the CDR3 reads TGTGCCAGCAGCCCCCGCTCCCGGACAGGCCCCATGGTGGAGACCCAGTACTTC. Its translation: CASSPRSRTGPMVETQYF.